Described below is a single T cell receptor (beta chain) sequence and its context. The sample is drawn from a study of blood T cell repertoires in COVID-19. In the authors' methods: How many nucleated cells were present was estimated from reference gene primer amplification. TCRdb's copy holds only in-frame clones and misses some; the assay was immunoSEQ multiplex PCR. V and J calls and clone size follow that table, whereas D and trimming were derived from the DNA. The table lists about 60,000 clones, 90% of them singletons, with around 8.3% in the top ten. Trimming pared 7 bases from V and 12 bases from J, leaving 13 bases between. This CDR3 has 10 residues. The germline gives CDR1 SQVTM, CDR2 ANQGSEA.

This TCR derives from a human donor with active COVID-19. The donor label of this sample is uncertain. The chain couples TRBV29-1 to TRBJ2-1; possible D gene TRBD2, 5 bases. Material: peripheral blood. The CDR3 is CSAGLPRQFF. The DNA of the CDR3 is TGCAGCGCTGGACTCCCACGGCAGTTCTTC.